This T cell receptor beta chain emerged from a study of blood T cell repertoires in COVID-19. About the research overall: Material from acute and convalescent COVID-19 was sourced from the United States, Italy and Spain.

The CDR3 consists of 16 residues. Germline CDR1 SQVTM, CDR2 ANQGSEA. Unmatched junction bases numbered 3, after V lost 1 base and J lost 4 bases. The assay was immunoSEQ multiplex PCR, and TCRdb's table has in-frame clones only and misses some. Of some 30,000 clones detected, around 88% appear once; the ten largest clones hold roughly 4.5%. This sequence joins TRBV29-1 and TRBJ2-2; TRBD2 agrees at 13 bases. The origin of this receptor is a woman in her 70s with active COVID-19. The sequenced sample consisted of peripheral blood. The CDR3 loop is CSVEVLAGGPTGELFF. The CDR3 nucleotides read TGCAGCGTTGAAGTACTAGCGGGGGGGCCCACCGGGGAGCTGTTTTTT.